These T cell receptor beta chains were read from a single sample in a study of blood T cell repertoires in COVID-19. TCRdb's copy holds only in-frame clones and misses some; the assay was immunoSEQ multiplex PCR. In the table there are 200,000 to 250,000 clones, roughly 82% of which are singletons. The sample taken for sequencing was peripheral blood. These receptors all stem from a man aged 50 to 59 with active or convalescent COVID-19. CDR3s include the opening cysteine and the closing phenylalanine or tryptophan. The order of the fields is J gene, D gene, clone size, V gene, CDR3 DNA, CDR3 protein. The D gene is left open where the match is weak. Where a row states a size, it is once, few, many or the class of an expanded clone; other rows omit it.

>TRBJ2-5|TRBD2|-|TRBV15
TGTGCCACCAGCAGAGCGGGAGTGGAGCGGGAGGGCCCAGAGACCCAGTACTTC
CATSRAGVEREGPETQYF
>TRBJ2-7|TRBD2|-|TRBV11-2
TGTGCCAGCAGCTTAGAGACTAGCGCCGCCTACGAGCAGTACTTC
CASSLETSAAYEQYF
>TRBJ2-2|-|-|TRBV6-5
TGTGCCAGCAGTACCGGACAGAGAAGCGCCGGGGAGCTGTTTTTT
CASSTGQRSAGELFF
>TRBJ2-7|-|-|TRBV2
TGTGCCAGCCGGGTCGGACAGAAGGGTAGCGTCATCTACGAGCAGTACTTC
CASRVGQKGSVIYEQYF
>TRBJ1-5|TRBD1|-|TRBV28
TGTGCCAGCAGTTTACTGGGACAGGGCTCTAATCAGCCCCAGCATTTT
CASSLLGQGSNQPQHF
>TRBJ2-1|TRBD1|-|TRBV16
TGTGCCAGCAGCCAAGGGACAGGGTACAATGAGCAGTTCTTC
CASSQGTGYNEQFF
>TRBJ2-3|-|-|TRBV11-2
TGTGCCAGCAGCTTATGGGGGCGCCCCACAGATACGCAGTATTTT
CASSLWGRPTDTQYF
>TRBJ2-1|TRBD1|-|TRBV7-3
TGTGCCAGCAGCTTCCAGGGGGCGGGCGATGAGCAGTTCTTC
CASSFQGAGDEQFF
>TRBJ1-4|TRBD1|-|TRBV18
TGTGCCAGCTCACCACTAGTGACAGGGGGCGCCGCAACTAATGAAAAACTGTTTTTT
CASSPLVTGGAATNEKLFF
>TRBJ1-6|-|-|TRBV20-1
TGCAGTGCCGGCGGTAGGGGAACCCTCCACTTT
CSAGGRGTLHF
>TRBJ2-5|TRBD2|-|TRBV28
TGTGCCACCCGCGAGCGGGGGGGCAGGGAGACCCAGTACTTC
CATRERGGRETQYF
>TRBJ1-6|-|once|TRBV5-1
TGCACCAGCAGCCAGGACAGCCATAATTCACCCCTCCACTTT
CTSSQDSHNSPLHF
>TRBJ2-6|TRBD1|-|TRBV5-4
TGTGCCAGCAGGCCAGGGGGCGCGGGTGGGGCCAACGTCCTGACTTTC
CASRPGGAGGANVLTF
>TRBJ2-7|TRBD2|-|TRBV5-6
TGTGCCAGCAGCTTAGGACTAGCGCAAACGTGGGAGCAGTACTTC
CASSLGLAQTWEQYF
>TRBJ2-2|-|-|TRBV5-4
TGTGCCAGCAGCTTGGCCGGCGGGGACGGCACCGGGGAGCTGTTTTTT
CASSLAGGDGTGELFF
>TRBJ1-1|-|-|TRBV30
TGTGCCTGGAGTGTATCAGGGATTGGGTCGGCTTTCTTT
CAWSVSGIGSAFF
>TRBJ1-3|-|-|TRBV7-9
TGTGCCAGCAGCTTAGCTCTGGTTTCAGGGGAGAGATCCGGAAACACCATATATTTT
CASSLALVSGERSGNTIYF
>TRBJ1-6|-|-|TRBV7-2
TGTGCCAGCAGCTTAGGCGAGGGAGCATTTGCTTCACCCCTCCACTTT
CASSLGEGAFASPLHF
>TRBJ1-1|TRBD1|-|TRBV5-1
TGCGCCAGCAGCTGGGACAGTAACACTGAAGCTTTCTTT
CASSWDSNTEAFF
>TRBJ1-6|TRBD1|-|TRBV28
TGTGCCAGCAGTCCAGGGGACAGGATATATAATTCACCCCTCCACTTT
CASSPGDRIYNSPLHF
>TRBJ1-5|-|-|TRBV3-1/TRBV3-2
TGTGCCAGCAGCCGCTTCGACAGGCGGAACAATCAGCCCCAGCATTTT
CASSRFDRRNNQPQHF
>TRBJ1-5|-|-|TRBV6-2/TRBV6-3
TGTGCCAGCAGTTCCGGGGTCGGGGGGCAGCCCCAGCATTTT
CASSSGVGGQPQHF
>TRBJ2-5|TRBD2|-|TRBV7-2
TGTGCCAGCAGCTTAGGACTAGCGGGCGAGACCCAGTACTTC
CASSLGLAGETQYF
>TRBJ1-5|-|-|TRBV20-1
TGCAGTGCTAGTAAGTTACAGGCCTCGTATAGCAATCAGCCCCAGCATTTT
CSASKLQASYSNQPQHF
>TRBJ1-1|-|-|TRBV3-1/TRBV3-2
TGTGCCAGCAGCCGAGATAGGGGAACTGAAGCTTTCTTT
CASSRDRGTEAFF
>TRBJ2-3|TRBD1|-|TRBV7-6
TGTGCCAGCAGCTGGGACAGGGGAGATACGCAGTATTTT
CASSWDRGDTQYF
>TRBJ2-7|TRBD2|-|TRBV10-3
TGTGCCATCAGGGAGGCGGGAGGGGAACACGAGCAGTACTTC
CAIREAGGEHEQYF
>TRBJ2-3|TRBD2|-|TRBV14
TGTGCCAGCAGCCCCGGGACTAGCGGGGGGACCTTCATATTCACAGATACGCAGTATTTT
CASSPGTSGGTFIFTDTQYF
>TRBJ2-6|-|-|TRBV5-1
TGCGCCAGCAGCGGAGTCTCTGGGGCCAACGTCCTGACTTTC
CASSGVSGANVLTF
>TRBJ2-7|-|-|TRBV6-1
TGTGCCAGCAGTGAAGGACTACTCTCGGAGCAGTACTTC
CASSEGLLSEQYF
>TRBJ2-5|-|-|TRBV29-1
TGCAGCGTTGGGATTCTAGCATTCCAAGAGACCCAGTACTTC
CSVGILAFQETQYF
>TRBJ2-2|-|-|TRBV28
TGTGCCAGCAGTTTCCTACGTACAGGGCCCACCGGGGAGCTGTTTTTT
CASSFLRTGPTGELFF
>TRBJ1-5|-|-|TRBV7-2
TGTGCCAGCAGCTTTTCTCAGGGCCAGCCCCAGCATTTT
CASSFSQGQPQHF
>TRBJ2-7|TRBD2|-|TRBV5-1
TGCGCCAGCAGCTTGACTAGCGGGAGGTACGAGCAGTACTTC
CASSLTSGRYEQYF
>TRBJ1-1|-|-|TRBV18
TGTGCCAGCTCACCTCTAAGGGGACTCACTGAAGCTTTCTTT
CASSPLRGLTEAFF
>TRBJ1-1|TRBD1|-|TRBV5-1
TGCGCCAGCAGACGGACAGGGGGAACTGAAGCTTTCTTT
CASRRTGGTEAFF
>TRBJ1-2|-|-|TRBV4-1
TGCGCCAGCGAGCCAGGCGCCAATTTCGGAAACTATGGCTACACCTTC
CASEPGANFGNYGYTF
>TRBJ2-5|TRBD2|-|TRBV19
TGTGCCAGTAGTATTAGCGGGGGCCTCGAGACCCAGTACTTC
CASSISGGLETQYF
>TRBJ2-1|-|-|TRBV2
TGTGCCAGCAGTGGACAGCCGGGACTTAAGCAGTTCTTC
CASSGQPGLKQFF
>TRBJ1-2|TRBD1|-|TRBV5-5
TGTGCCAGCAGGACAGACAGGGCCTATGGCTACACCTTC
CASRTDRAYGYTF
>TRBJ1-3|-|once|TRBV28
TGTGCCAGCACCCTGACAGGACGCTCTGGAAACACCATATATTTT
CASTLTGRSGNTIYF
>TRBJ2-7|TRBD1|-|TRBV5-1
TGCGCCAGCAGCCCACAACCCGGACAGGGGGCCGACGAGCAGTACTTC
CASSPQPGQGADEQYF
>TRBJ2-1|TRBD1|-|TRBV7-2
TGTGCCAGCAGCTCCCCGGGACAGGGGGAAGATGAGCAGTTCTTC
CASSSPGQGEDEQFF
>TRBJ2-7|TRBD1|once|TRBV28
TGTGCCAGCAGTCCGGGACAGGACTACGAGCAGTACTTC
CASSPGQDYEQYF
>TRBJ1-1|-|-|TRBV5-1
TGCGCCAGCAGCTTGGAGCCAGGACTGAGTACCACTGAAGCTTTCTTT
CASSLEPGLSTTEAFF
>TRBJ1-1|-|-|TRBV28
TGTGCCAGCAGTTTCTCCGCGGGCACTGAAGCTTTCTTT
CASSFSAGTEAFF
>TRBJ1-2|TRBD1|once|TRBV7-2
TGTGCCAGCAGCGCACTATACCGGGACAGCTATGGCTACACCTTC
CASSALYRDSYGYTF
>TRBJ2-3|-|-|TRBV7-2
TGTGCCAGCAGCTTAGGGGGACACGCCGATACGCAGTATTTT
CASSLGGHADTQYF
>TRBJ1-2|TRBD1|-|TRBV23-1
TGCGCCAGCAGTCCCACCGGACAGGGGGAAAACTATGGCTACACCTTC
CASSPTGQGENYGYTF
>TRBJ2-7|-|-|TRBV20-1
TGCAGTGCTAGTACCAGGGAGCAGTACTTC
CSASTREQYF
>TRBJ1-2|-|-|TRBV7-6
TGTGCCAGCAGCTTACGGTCTGGGGCTTCTAACTATGGCTACACCTTC
CASSLRSGASNYGYTF
>TRBJ1-5|-|-|TRBV7-2
TGTGCCAGCAGCTTAGAGAGGGGAGGTCAGCCCCAGCATTTT
CASSLERGGQPQHF
>TRBJ2-7|-|-|TRBV2
TGTGCCAGCGTCGGGGGTCATGCCTACGAGCAGTACTTC
CASVGGHAYEQYF
>TRBJ2-7|TRBD1|-|TRBV7-2
TGTGCCAGCAGCTTAAGGACAGGGGGCCTCGAGCAGTACTTC
CASSLRTGGLEQYF
>TRBJ1-1|TRBD1|-|TRBV5-1
TGCGCCAGCAGCGACGGACAGGGCTCCACTGAAGCTTTCTTT
CASSDGQGSTEAFF